This T cell receptor (beta chain) was recovered during a study of cytomegalovirus exposure and HLA in healthy donors. PCR was performed using 60 Vbeta and 13 Jbeta primers. Generated by immunoSEQ multiplex PCR, the TCRdb table keeps only in-frame clones and is missing some. The repertoire holds over 55,000 clones, with 87% as singletons. Germline V CDR1 and CDR2: SGHDN, FVKESK. Deletions cut 4 bases from V and 1 base from J, with 7 bases between. CDR3 size: 14 residues. In regard to this clone: Its antigen is unidentified.

Findings and caveats of the study: Sequences of the TCR beta chain were said to predict the HLA-A and HLA-B alleles of most subjects accurately. A classifier reportedly called cytomegalovirus status with high sensitivity and specificity. For most TCR sequences rarity was the rule, although some public TCRs occurred in many donors. Per a prior analysis, the majority of TCR beta V segments were productive roughly 87% or roughly 30% of the time.

Specimen: PBMCs. The gene calls are TRBV14 and TRBJ2-2; D gene ambiguous. The receptor comes from a man between 18 and 29 years old in good health and CMV-seronegative. The CDR3 loop reads CASSPDWNTGELFF. The CDR3 coding sequence is TGTGCCAGCAGCCCCGACTGGAACACCGGGGAGCTGTTTTTT.